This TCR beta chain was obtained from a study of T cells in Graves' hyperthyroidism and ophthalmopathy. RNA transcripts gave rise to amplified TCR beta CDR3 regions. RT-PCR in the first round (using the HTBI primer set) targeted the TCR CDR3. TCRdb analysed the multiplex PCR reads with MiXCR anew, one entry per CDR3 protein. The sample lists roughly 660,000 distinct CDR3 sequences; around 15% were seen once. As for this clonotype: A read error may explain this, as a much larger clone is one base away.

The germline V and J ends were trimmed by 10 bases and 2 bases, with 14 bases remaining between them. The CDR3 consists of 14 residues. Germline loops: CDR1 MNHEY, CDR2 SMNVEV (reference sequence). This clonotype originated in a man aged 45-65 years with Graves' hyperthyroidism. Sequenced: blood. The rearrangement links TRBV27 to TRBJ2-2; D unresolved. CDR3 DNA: TGTGCCAACCCAGTTGACATTAACACCGGGGAGCTGTTTTTT. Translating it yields CANPVDINTGELFF.